The 20 T cell receptor beta chains in this list originate from one sample, sequenced in a study of blood T cell repertoires in COVID-19. The data were produced by immunoSEQ multiplex PCR, yet TCRdb's version contains in-frame clones alone and is incomplete. The table shows under 250,000 clones, with roughly 80% occurring only once. Sequences were obtained from peripheral blood. These receptors all stem from a woman aged 25-40 years who had recovered from COVID-19.

In DNA form, the CDR3 reads TGCGCCAGCAGCGAAGGACTAGCGGGTCTTTCCTACAATGAGCAGTTCTTC. Amino acid sequence: CASSEGLAGLSYNEQFF. The chain joins TRBV5-1 to TRBJ2-1; 11 nucleotides align to TRBD2. The CDR3 covers 17 residues. CDR1 is SGHRS, CDR2 YFSETQ, per germline. V dropped 4 bases and J dropped 1; count of bases not matched to a gene: 7.

The chain combines TRBV6-5 with TRBJ2-3; 9 positions agree with TRBD1. CDR3 length: 13 amino acids. The V gene end was trimmed by 6 bases and the J gene end by 6 bases; junction bases not matched to a gene: 4. CDR1 MNHEY and CDR2 SVGAGI come from the germline V gene. CDR3 coding DNA: TGTGCCAGCAGGGGGACAGGGATCGATACGCAGTATTTT. Encoded protein: CASRGTGIDTQYF.

The rearrangement joins TRBV14 to TRBJ1-1; a weak D match, TRBD1 (5 bases). Germline V CDR1 and CDR2: SGHDN, FVKESK. V dropped 0 bases and J dropped 3 bases, with 17 bases sitting between them. The CDR3 has 17 amino acids. The CDR3 loop reads CASSQDPFPLGDTEAFF. In DNA form, the CDR3 reads TGTGCCAGCAGCCAAGATCCTTTTCCTTTAGGGGACACTGAAGCTTTCTTT.

In nucleotides, the CDR3 is TGTGCCAGCTCACGAAATGCAGGGATCGAGCAGTACTTC. This codes for CASSRNAGIEQYF. The chain is built from TRBV18 and TRBJ2-7; D perhaps matches TRBD1 (5 bases). Looked up from germline, CDR1 is KGHSH and CDR2 is LQKENI. The CDR3 spans 13 residues. V lost 4 bases and J 6 bases, leaving 13 bases between the germline ends.

The CDR3 nucleotides are TGTGCCAGCAGCCCGCCAAGGGGGGAGCAGTACTTC. Protein: CASSPPRGEQYF. The chain combines TRBV11-3 with TRBJ2-7, with D maybe TRBD1 (6 bases). The CDR3 consists of 12 residues. V was cut by 5 bases and J by 7 bases, with 12 bases left in between. In germline, CDR1 is SGHNT, CDR2 YENEEA.

The chain employs TRBV5-4 and TRBJ2-4; TRBD2 matches at 11 bases. The V segment lost 4 bases and the J segment 5 bases; nucleotides outside the gene matches: 8. From germline, CDR1 is SGHNT and CDR2 YYREEE (reference sequence). The length of the CDR3 is 16 residues. The CDR3: CASSPGLAGPQNIQYF. Here the CDR3 DNA reads TGTGCCAGCAGCCCTGGACTAGCGGGTCCCCAAAACATTCAGTACTTC.

The chain couples TRBV12-3 or TRBV12-4 to TRBJ1-1, with 8 bases fitting TRBD1. Trimming at V came to 5 bases and at J to 5 bases, leaving 4 bases not matched to a gene. The CDR3 length is 13 residues. The CDR3 nucleotides read TGTGCCAGCAGTCCAGGGGGCGGGACTGAAGCTTTCTTT. Encoded protein: CASSPGGGTEAFF.

V gene TRBV5-1 combines with J gene TRBJ1-1; D may be TRBD1 (6 bases). This CDR3 has 15 amino acids. Looked up from germline, CDR1 is SGHRS and CDR2 is YFSETQ. The V gene lost 2 bases and the J gene lost 0 bases, with 11 bases spanning the gap. The CDR3 sequence: CASSFRGGVNTEAFF. The CDR3 DNA follows: TGCGCCAGCAGCTTCAGGGGTGGGGTGAACACTGAAGCTTTCTTT.

The genes are TRBV4-1 and TRBJ2-7; D not certain. The V gene lost 0 bases and the J gene lost 4 bases, with 13 bases spanning the gap. This CDR3 comprises 15 residues. Per the germline V gene, CDR1 is MGHRA and CDR2 is YSYEKL. CDR3 protein: CASSQERSERYEQYF. The DNA for the CDR3 is TGCGCCAGCAGCCAAGAGAGGTCGGAGAGGTACGAGCAGTACTTC.

This chain joins TRBV2 and TRBJ1-3; D perhaps matches TRBD1 (5 bases). This CDR3 contains 16 residues. Trimming took 0 bases from V and 4 from J, leaving 13 bases between them. The germline V gene encodes CDR1 SNHLY and CDR2 FYNNEI. The CDR3, as DNA: TGTGCCAGCAGTGAAGCCCCGCCAGGGATGGGAAACACCATATATTTT. It specifies CASSEAPPGMGNTIYF.

The chain combines TRBV14 with TRBJ2-7; D is undetermined. Germline CDR1 and CDR2: SGHDN and FVKESK. The CDR3 is 13 amino acids. The V end was cut by 1 base, the J end by 4 bases, with 8 bases between. The CDR3 loop reads CASSQGAGYEQYF. CDR3 sequence (DNA): TGTGCCAGCAGCCAAGGGGCCGGATACGAGCAGTACTTC.

The chain is built from TRBV7-2 and TRBJ2-3, with TRBD2 identical over 9 bases. Germline values: CDR1 SGHTA, CDR2 FQGNSA. This CDR3 contains 14 residues. The ends lost 8 bases at V and 6 bases at J; junction bases unmatched: 9. The CDR3 reads CASCGGGGGDTQYF. CDR3 bases: TGTGCCAGCTGCGGGGGGGGAGGAGGGGATACGCAGTATTTT.

V gene TRBV2 combines with J gene TRBJ2-2; 9 bases are shared with TRBD1. The CDR3 has 16 amino acids. Germline assignment: CDR1 SNHLY and CDR2 FYNNEI. Germline trimming cut 5 bases from V and 0 bases from J; bases unmatched to any gene: 4. The CDR3 nucleotides are TGTGCCAGCAGTCCTTGGACAGGGGCGAACACCGGGGAGCTGTTTTTT. This codes for CASSPWTGANTGELFF.

The J gene is TRBJ2-7, the V gene TRBV2, with TRBD1 matching over 7 bases. From germline, CDR1 is SNHLY and CDR2 FYNNEI. This CDR3 has 14 residues. The V segment lost 6 bases and the J segment 3 bases; nucleotides outside the gene matches: 8. CDR3 bases: TGTGCCAGCAGAGGGCAGGGGGAGTTCTACGAGCAGTACTTC. This encodes CASRGQGEFYEQYF.

The chain is built from TRBV6-5 and TRBJ1-6, with D possibly matching TRBD1 (5 bases). V lost 6 bases and J 11 bases, leaving 20 bases between the germline ends. The CDR3 loop spans 15 amino acids. The germline CDR1 and CDR2 sequences are MNHEY and SVGAGI. CDR3 protein: CASRLGAPIQPPLHF. In nucleotides, the CDR3 is TGTGCCAGCAGGTTAGGGGCTCCCATTCAGCCACCCCTCCACTTT.

As concerns this clone: The sample carries other DNA sequences with the same CDR3. V gene TRBV27 combines with J gene TRBJ1-1; D call uncertain. CDR1 and CDR2 (germline): MNHEY, SMNVEV (reference sequence). Trimming left V 1 base short and J 1 base short, with 4 bases between. The CDR3 is made up of 13 amino acids. The CDR3 here is CASSLFRNTEAFF. CDR3 coding DNA: TGTGCCAGCAGTTTATTCAGGAACACTGAAGCTTTCTTT.

The chain uses TRBV15 and TRBJ1-5; D possibly corresponds to TRBD1 (5 bases). The CDR3 extends over 20 amino acids. In germline, CDR1 is LNHNV, CDR2 YYDKDF (reference sequence). V lost 0 bases, J lost 3 bases, and 24 bases lay in between. CDR3 region: CATSRDNHRGGGSNNQPQHF. As DNA, the CDR3 is TGTGCCACCAGCAGAGATAACCATCGCGGGGGGGGGAGTAACAATCAGCCCCAGCATTTT. The entire variable domain, with the rest obtained from reference TRBV15 and TRBJ1-5, is as follows: DAMVIQNPRYQVTQFGKPVTLSCSQTLNHNVMYWYQQKSSQAPKLLFHYYDKDFNNEADTPDNFQSRRPNTSFCFLDIRSPGLGDTAMYLCATSRDNHRGGGSNNQPQHFGDGTRLSIL.

V and J are TRBV2 and TRBJ2-2; D gene ambiguous. The CDR3 runs to 12 residues. V lost 4 bases and J 3 bases, leaving 3 bases between the germline ends. Per germline, CDR1 SNHLY and CDR2 FYNNEI. DNA of the CDR3: TGTGCCAGCAGTGGCGACACCGGGGAGCTGTTTTTT. This translates into CASSGDTGELFF.

The V gene is TRBV6-5, the J gene TRBJ2-7; D remains ambiguous. This CDR3 spans 13 amino acids. The germline V and J ends were trimmed by 5 bases and 2 bases, with 10 bases remaining between them. Germline V gene lookup returns CDR1 MNHEY and CDR2 SVGAGI. The CDR3 is CASSHRPAYEQYF. The CDR3 nucleotides are TGTGCCAGCAGTCACCGCCCGGCCTACGAGCAGTACTTC.

This clone was counted a few times. The chain has TRBV12-5 and TRBJ2-5; TRBD1 matches 8 bases. Losses at the gene ends were 1 base for V and 5 bases for J; bases not matched to a gene: 3. Germline CDR1 LGHNT, CDR2 FRNRAP. The CDR3 runs to 14 residues. The CDR3 loop is CASGLGDRRETQYF. The CDR3 DNA is TGTGCTAGTGGTTTGGGGGACAGGAGGGAGACCCAGTACTTC.